These T cell receptor beta chains were read from a single sample in a study of T cell repertoires in cytomegalovirus infection. TCRdb processed the reads anew with MiXCR; each CDR3 protein has one entry. Altogether 480,000 or so distinct CDR3 sequences are present, 10% to 12% being singletons, with the ten largest covering about 9.4%. Specimen: PBMCs. The origin of the receptors is a human donor in good health (CMV status not recorded). Some clones in this sample may be carry-over from other donors' samples. CDR3s include the opening cysteine and the closing phenylalanine or tryptophan. Each record gives: V gene, clone size, J gene, D gene, CDR3 DNA, CDR3 protein. A D gene is named only where the DNA matches it firmly. The size of a clone is reported for some rows only, either as once, few or many, or as a class for expanded clones.

TRBV6-5	many	TRBJ2-1	-	TGTGCCAGCAGTCAACCAGGGAAAACGGATGAGCAGTTCTTC	CASSQPGKTDEQFF
TRBV11-2	many	TRBJ1-5	-	TGTGCCAGCAGCTTAGATCGGTATCGGCAGCCCCAGCATTTT	CASSLDRYRQPQHF
TRBV6-1	many	TRBJ2-7	-	TGTGCCAGCAGCCCTAGCTGGAGCTCCTACGAGCAGTACTTC	CASSPSWSSYEQYF
TRBV4-2	many	TRBJ2-1	TRBD2	TGTGCCAGCAGCCAATCCCTGGCTAGCGGGAGCTCCTACAATGAGCAGTTCTTC	CASSQSLASGSSYNEQFF
TRBV7-9	many	TRBJ2-7	TRBD1	TGTGCCAGCAGTGGAGGACAGGGGGCGTGGGAGCAGTACTTC	CASSGGQGAWEQYF
TRBV20-1	-	TRBJ1-4	-	TGCAGTGCTAGAGAGGCGAGAACTAATGAAAAACTGTTTTTT	CSAREARTNEKLFF
TRBV6-6	many	TRBJ2-5	-	TGTGCCAGCAGTGGTATCATAGCGGCCTCGGCGACCCAGTACTTC	CASSGIIAASATQYF
TRBV5-1	-	TRBJ2-5	-	TGCGCCAGCAGCTTGACATCGTACCAAGAGACCCAGTACTTC	CASSLTSYQETQYF
TRBV11-1	many	TRBJ2-5	TRBD1	TGTGCCAGCAGCTTCGGGACAGAAGAGACCCAGTACTTC	CASSFGTEETQYF
TRBV6-2/TRBV6-3	many	TRBJ2-5	-	TGTGCCAGCAGTTACGATCCCCTCGGGAACCAAGAGACCCAGTACTTC	CASSYDPLGNQETQYF
TRBV14	-	TRBJ2-3	-	TGTGCCAGCACGACTAGTGATACAGATACGCAGTATTTT	CASTTSDTDTQYF
TRBV2	few	TRBJ2-2	TRBD1	TGTGCCAGCCAAGACAGGGGGCTTGCCGGGGAGCTGTTTTTT	CASQDRGLAGELFF
TRBV11-2	many	TRBJ2-2	-	TGTGCCAGCAGTAAGGGCGCGTGGGAGCTGTTTTTT	CASSKGAWELFF
TRBV5-5	many	TRBJ2-7	TRBD1	TGTGCCAGCAGCCAACTGACAGGGTTCCTCTACGAGCAGTACTTC	CASSQLTGFLYEQYF
TRBV18	few	TRBJ2-7	-	TGTGCCAGCTCCCGGGACCTTAGACCCTACGAGCAGTACTTC	CASSRDLRPYEQYF
TRBV19	many	TRBJ2-4	-	TGTGCGAGACGGGAAGGGAGAGTCACCAAAAACATTCAGTACTTC	CARREGRVTKNIQYF
TRBV6-5	many	TRBJ1-1	-	TGTGCCAGCAGCCACCAGGTCGGGGCTGAAGCTTTCTTT	CASSHQVGAEAFF
TRBV20-1	many	TRBJ2-2	TRBD2	TGCAGTGCTAGAGGCAGCGGGGCGAACACCGGGGAGCTGTTTTTT	CSARGSGANTGELFF
TRBV4-2	many	TRBJ2-2	-	TGTGCCAGCAGCCAAGGGCAGACCGGGGAGCTGTTTTTT	CASSQGQTGELFF
TRBV15	many	TRBJ2-3	TRBD2	TGTGCCACCAGCAGAGATTCTAGCGGGAGGTGGGGAGATACGCAGTATTTT	CATSRDSSGRWGDTQYF
TRBV12-3/TRBV12-4	many	TRBJ2-7	TRBD2	TGTGCCAGCAGTTTCGGACTAGCTCTCGAGCAGTACTTC	CASSFGLALEQYF
TRBV7-9	-	TRBJ2-7	TRBD2	TGTGCCAGCAGACCCGGGACTAGATCGTACGAGCAGTACTTC	CASRPGTRSYEQYF
TRBV7-9	-	TRBJ2-5	-	TGTGCCAGCATCGAATTGCGAGGGGACGGGACCCAGTACTTC	CASIELRGDGTQYF